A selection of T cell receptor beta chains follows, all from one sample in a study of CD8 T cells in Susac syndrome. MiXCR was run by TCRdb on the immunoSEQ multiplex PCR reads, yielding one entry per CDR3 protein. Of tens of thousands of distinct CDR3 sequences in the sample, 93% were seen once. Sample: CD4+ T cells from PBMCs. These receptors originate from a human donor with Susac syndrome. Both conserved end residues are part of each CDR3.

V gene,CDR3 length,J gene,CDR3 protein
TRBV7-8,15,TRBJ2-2,CASSFMGERTGELFF
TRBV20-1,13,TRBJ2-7,CSAIWGRSREQYF
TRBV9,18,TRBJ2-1,CASSITMDRVTPYNEQFF
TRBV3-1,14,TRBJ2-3,CASSLGNWPDTQYF
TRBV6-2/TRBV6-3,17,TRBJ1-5,CASSSLRDRGQGQPQHF
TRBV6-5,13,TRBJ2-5,CASKATGEETQYF
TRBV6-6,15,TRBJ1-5,CASSPALRGNQPQHF
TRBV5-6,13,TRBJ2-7,CASSLGPAYEQYF
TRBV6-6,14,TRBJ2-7,CASSGDRFFYEQYF
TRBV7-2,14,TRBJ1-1,CASSPDLRDTEAFF
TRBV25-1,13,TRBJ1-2,CASSETIPDRIPF
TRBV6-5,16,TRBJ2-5,CASSYALGQTKETQYF
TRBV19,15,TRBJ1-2,CASSIDETGKSGYTF
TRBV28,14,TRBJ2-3,CASSDQGAADTQYF
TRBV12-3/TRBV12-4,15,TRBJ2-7,CASSLGRDRGYEQYF
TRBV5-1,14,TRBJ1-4,CASSLRVSKEKLFF
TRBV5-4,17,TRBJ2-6,CASSPGQGAGGANVLTF
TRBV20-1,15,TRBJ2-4,CSARDPGRGKNIQYF
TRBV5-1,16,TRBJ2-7,CASSQNPSGGANEQYF
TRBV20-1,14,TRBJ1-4,CSARWGRTNEKLFF
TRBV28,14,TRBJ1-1,CASRLDRGNTEAFF
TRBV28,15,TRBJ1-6,CASSSRDRLLAPLHF
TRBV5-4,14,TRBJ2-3,CASSSDSFTDTQYF
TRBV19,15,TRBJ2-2,CASSLLGRATGELFF
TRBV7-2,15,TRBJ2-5,CASSLAYTGEETQYF
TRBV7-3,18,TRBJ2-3,CASSLLPVGDRITDTQYF
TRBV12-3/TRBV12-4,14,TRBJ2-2,CASSLALITGELFF
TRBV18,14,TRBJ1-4,CASSPRGGREKLFF
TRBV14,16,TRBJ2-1,CASSQERSRSDNEQFF
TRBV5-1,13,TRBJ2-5,CASSLFDLETQYF
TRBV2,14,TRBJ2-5,CASSGSNSQETQYF
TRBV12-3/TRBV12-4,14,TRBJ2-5,CASRRLASGETQYF
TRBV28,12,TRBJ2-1,CASSLPTNEQFF
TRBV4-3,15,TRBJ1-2,CASSQDLAGGRGYTF
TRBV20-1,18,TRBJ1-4,CSAQPRGGTAATNEKLFF
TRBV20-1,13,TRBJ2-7,CSAEHSGEGEQYF
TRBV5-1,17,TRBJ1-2,CASSSRDRGAANYGYTF
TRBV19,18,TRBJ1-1,CASSKVRLPGIMNTEAFF
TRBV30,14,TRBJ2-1,CAWSWTSSYNEQFF
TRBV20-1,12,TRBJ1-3,CRASVSGNTIYF
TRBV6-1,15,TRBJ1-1,CASSERELFVAEAFF
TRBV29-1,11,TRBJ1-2,CSVEVMNGYTF
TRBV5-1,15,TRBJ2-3,CASSLASDGTDTQYF
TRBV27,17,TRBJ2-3,CASSSSGLAGVVDTQYF
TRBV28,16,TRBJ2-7,CASSAPGTGGLYEQYF
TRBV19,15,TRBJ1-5,CASSWTGALNQPQHF
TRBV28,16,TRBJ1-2,CASRVAGQGAIYGYTF
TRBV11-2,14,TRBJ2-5,CASSGGPTEETQYF
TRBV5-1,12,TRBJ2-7,CASSFSQGEQYF
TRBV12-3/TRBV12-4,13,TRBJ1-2,CASSLAQGIRYTF